The TCR beta chain described here comes from a study of shared clonotypes between healthy human individuals. Germline CDR1 SGHRS, CDR2 YFSETQ. The V gene lost 5 bases and the J gene lost 2 bases, with 15 bases spanning the gap. The CDR3 length is 15 residues. Clones were sequenced by immunoSEQ multiplex PCR, and TCRdb holds only the in-frame ones, with some missing. The table includes some 470,000 clones, about three quarters detected once. Approximately 81 million PBMCs went into genomic DNA for unsorted samples. Specimen: PBMCs. The chain has TRBV5-1 and TRBJ2-3; D is uncertain. This TCR derives from a middle-aged woman in good health. Some clones in this sample may be carry-over from other donors' samples. The CDR3 reads CASRLTLATTDTQYF. The CDR3 DNA sequence: TGCGCCAGCAGATTGACGTTGGCCACCACAGATACGCAGTATTTT.